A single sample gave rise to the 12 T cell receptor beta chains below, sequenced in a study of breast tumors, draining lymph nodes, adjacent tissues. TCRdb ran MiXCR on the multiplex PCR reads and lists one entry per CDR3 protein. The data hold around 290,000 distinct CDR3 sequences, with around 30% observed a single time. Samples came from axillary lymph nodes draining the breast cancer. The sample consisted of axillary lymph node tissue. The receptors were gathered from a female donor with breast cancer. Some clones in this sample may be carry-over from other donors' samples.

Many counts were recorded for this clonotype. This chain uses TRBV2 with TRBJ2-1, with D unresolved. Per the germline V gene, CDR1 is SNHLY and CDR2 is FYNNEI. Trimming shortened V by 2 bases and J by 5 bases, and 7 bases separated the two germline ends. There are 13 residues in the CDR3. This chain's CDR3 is CASSELVNNEQFF. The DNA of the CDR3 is TGTGCCAGCAGTGAACTAGTTAACAATGAGCAGTTCTTC.

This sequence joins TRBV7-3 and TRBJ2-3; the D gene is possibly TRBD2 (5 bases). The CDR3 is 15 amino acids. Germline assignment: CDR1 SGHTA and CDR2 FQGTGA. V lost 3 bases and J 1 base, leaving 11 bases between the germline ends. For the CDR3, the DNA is TGTGCCAGCAGCTTCTCAGAGGGTGGCACAGATACGCAGTATTTT. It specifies CASSFSEGGTDTQYF.

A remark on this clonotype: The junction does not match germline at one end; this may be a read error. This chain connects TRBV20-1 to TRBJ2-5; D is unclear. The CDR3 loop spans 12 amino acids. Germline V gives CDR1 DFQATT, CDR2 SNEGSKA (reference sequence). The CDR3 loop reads CGALLSSETPYF. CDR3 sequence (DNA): TGCGGTGCACTTCTCTCGTCGGAGACCCCGTACTTC.

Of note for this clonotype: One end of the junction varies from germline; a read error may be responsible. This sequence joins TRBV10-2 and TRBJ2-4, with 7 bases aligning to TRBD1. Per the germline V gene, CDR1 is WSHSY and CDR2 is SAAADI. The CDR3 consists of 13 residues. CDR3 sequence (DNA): TGTGCCAGCAGACAGGGACCCAAAAACATTCAGTACTTC. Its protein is CASRQGPKNIQYF.

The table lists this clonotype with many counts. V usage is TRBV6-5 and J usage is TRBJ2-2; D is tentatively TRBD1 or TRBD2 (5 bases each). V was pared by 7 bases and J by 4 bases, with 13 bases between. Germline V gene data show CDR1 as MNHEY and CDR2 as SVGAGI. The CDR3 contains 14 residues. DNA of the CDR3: TGTGCCAGCACCCCGGGACGCCTCACCGGGGAGCTGTTTTTT. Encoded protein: CASTPGRLTGELFF.

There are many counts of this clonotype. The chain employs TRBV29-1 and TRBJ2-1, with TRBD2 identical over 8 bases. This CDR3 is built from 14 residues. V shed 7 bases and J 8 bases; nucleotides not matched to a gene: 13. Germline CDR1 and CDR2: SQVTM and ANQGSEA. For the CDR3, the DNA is TGCAGCGGGAAGGGACTAGGGGGATTCGATGAGCAGTTCTTC. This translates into CSGKGLGGFDEQFF.

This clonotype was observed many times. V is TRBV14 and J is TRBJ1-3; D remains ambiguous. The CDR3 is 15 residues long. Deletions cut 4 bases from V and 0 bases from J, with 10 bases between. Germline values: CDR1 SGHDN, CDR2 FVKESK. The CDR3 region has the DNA TGTGCCAGCAGCCTTCATACGTTCTCTGGAAACACCATATATTTT. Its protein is CASSLHTFSGNTIYF.

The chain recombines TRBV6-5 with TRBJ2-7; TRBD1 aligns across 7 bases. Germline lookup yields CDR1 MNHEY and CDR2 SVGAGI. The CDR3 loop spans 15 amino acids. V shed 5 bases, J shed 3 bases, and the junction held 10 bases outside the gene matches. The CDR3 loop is CASSHRRQGYYEQYF. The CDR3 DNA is TGTGCCAGCAGTCATCGGAGACAGGGCTACTACGAGCAGTACTTC.

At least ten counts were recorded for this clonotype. The CDR3 nucleotides read TGCGCCAGCAGCCCGTTGGGGAATAGCAATCAGCCCCAGCATTTT. It specifies CASSPLGNSNQPQHF. The gene calls are TRBV5-1 and TRBJ1-5, with D hard to call. The CDR3 runs 15 residues. Trimming shortened V by 4 bases and J by 0 bases, and 11 bases separated the two germline ends. Germline loops: CDR1 SGHRS, CDR2 YFSETQ.

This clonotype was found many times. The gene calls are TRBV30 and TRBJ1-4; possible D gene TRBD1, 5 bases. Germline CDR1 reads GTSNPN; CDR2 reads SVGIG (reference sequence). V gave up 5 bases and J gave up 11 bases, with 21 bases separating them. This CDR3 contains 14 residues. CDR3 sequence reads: CAWGTGTPKGKLFF. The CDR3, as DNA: TGTGCCTGGGGAACCGGGACTCCTAAGGGGAAACTGTTTTTT.

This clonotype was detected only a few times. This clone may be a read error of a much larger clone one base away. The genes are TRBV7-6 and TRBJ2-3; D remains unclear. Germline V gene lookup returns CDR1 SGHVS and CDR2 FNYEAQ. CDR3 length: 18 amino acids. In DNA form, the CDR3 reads TGTGCCAGCAGCTTAGTTTCGTCCGTTATTTTGAACACACATACGCAGTATTTT. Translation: CASSLVSSVILNTHTQYF.

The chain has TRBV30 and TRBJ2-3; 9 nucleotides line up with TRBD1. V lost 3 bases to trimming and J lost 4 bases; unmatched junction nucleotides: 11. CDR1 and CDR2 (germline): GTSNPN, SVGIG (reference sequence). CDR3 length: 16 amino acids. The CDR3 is CAWSAGTGFVPDTQYF. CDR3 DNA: TGTGCCTGGAGCGCTGGGACAGGGTTTGTCCCAGATACGCAGTATTTT.